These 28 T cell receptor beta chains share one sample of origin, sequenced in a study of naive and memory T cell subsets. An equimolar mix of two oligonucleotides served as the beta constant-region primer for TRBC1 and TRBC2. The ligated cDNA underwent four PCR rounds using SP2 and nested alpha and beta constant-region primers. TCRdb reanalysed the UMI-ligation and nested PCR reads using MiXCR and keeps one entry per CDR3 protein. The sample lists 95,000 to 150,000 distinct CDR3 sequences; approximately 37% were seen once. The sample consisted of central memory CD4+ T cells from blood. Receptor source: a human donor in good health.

The CDR3 sequence: CSVGQGSYEQYF. Here the CDR3 DNA reads TGCAGCGTTGGACAGGGATCCTACGAGCAGTACTTC. The chain links TRBV29-1 to TRBJ2-7; TRBD1 aligns across 7 bases. Germline V CDR1 and CDR2: SQVTM, ANQGSEA. V was clipped by 4 bases and J by 1 base; unmatched bases: 1. The CDR3 sequence is 12 residues long.

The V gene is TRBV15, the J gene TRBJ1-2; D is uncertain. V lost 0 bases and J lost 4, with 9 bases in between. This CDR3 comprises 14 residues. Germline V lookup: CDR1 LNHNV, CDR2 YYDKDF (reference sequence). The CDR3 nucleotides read TGTGCCACCAGCAGAGATTCCCTGAGCTATGGCTACACCTTC. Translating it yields CATSRDSLSYGYTF.

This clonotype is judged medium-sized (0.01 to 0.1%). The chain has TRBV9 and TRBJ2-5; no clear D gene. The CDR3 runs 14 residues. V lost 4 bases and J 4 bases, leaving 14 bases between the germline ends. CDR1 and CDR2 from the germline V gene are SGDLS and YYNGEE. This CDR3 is CASSYGRYGETQYF. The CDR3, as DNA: TGTGCCAGCAGCTACGGTCGATATGGAGAGACCCAGTACTTC. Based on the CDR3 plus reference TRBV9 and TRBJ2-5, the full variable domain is DSGVTQTPKHLITATGQRVTLRCSPRSGDLSVYWYQQSLDQGLQFLIQYYNGEERAKGNILERFSAQQFPDLHSELNLSSLELGDSALYFCASSYGRYGETQYFGPGTRLLVL.

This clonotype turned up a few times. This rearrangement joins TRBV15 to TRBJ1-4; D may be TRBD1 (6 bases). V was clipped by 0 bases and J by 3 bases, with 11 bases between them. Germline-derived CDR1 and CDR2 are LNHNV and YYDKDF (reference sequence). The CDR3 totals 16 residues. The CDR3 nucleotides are TGTGCCACCAGCAGAGACTACAGGGATGCTAATGAAAAACTGTTTTTT. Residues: CATSRDYRDANEKLFF.

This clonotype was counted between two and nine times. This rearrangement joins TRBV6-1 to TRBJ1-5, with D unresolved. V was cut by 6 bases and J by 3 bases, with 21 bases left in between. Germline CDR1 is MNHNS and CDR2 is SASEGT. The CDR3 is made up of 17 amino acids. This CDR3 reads CASRTPGDIGVNQPQHF. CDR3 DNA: TGTGCCAGCAGAACCCCGGGCGATATCGGGGTCAATCAGCCCCAGCATTTT.

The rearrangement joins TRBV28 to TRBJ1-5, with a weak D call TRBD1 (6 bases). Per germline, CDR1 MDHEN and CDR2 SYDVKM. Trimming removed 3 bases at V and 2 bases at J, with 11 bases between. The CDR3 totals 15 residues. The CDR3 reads CASSFTGTRNQPQHF. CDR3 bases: TGTGCCAGCAGTTTCACAGGGACCCGCAATCAGCCCCAGCATTTT.

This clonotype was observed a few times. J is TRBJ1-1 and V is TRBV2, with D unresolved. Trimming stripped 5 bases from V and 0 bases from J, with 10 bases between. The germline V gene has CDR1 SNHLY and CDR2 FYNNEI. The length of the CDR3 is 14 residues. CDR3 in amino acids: CASSRRAVNTEAFF. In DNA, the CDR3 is TGTGCCAGCAGTAGGAGGGCCGTGAACACTGAAGCTTTCTTT.

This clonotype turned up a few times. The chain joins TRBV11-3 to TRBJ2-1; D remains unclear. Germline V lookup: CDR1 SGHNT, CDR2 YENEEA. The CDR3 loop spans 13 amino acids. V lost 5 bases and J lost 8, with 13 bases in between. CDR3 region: CASSQELGHEQFF. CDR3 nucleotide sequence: TGTGCCAGCAGCCAGGAGCTGGGTCATGAGCAGTTCTTC.

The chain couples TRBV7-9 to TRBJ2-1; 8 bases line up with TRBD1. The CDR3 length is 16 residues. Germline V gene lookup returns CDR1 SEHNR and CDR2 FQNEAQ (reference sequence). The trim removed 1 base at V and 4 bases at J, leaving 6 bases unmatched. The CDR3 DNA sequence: TGTGCCAGCAGCTTAGGTCAGGGGGCGCGTTACAATGAGCAGTTCTTC. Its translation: CASSLGQGARYNEQFF.

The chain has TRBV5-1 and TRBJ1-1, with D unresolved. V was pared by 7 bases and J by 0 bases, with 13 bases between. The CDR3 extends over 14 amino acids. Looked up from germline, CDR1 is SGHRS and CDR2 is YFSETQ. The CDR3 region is CASGRDLMNTEAFF. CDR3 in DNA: TGCGCCAGCGGAAGGGATTTAATGAACACTGAAGCTTTCTTT.

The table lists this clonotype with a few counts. This CDR3 is CASSQEAGRGNTIYF. The CDR3 DNA follows: TGCGCCAGCAGCCAAGAAGCGGGCAGAGGAAACACCATATATTTT. The genes are TRBV4-3 and TRBJ1-3, with unresolved D. This CDR3 is 15 amino acids long. CDR1 is LGHNA, CDR2 YSLEER, per germline. V was clipped by 0 bases and J by 4 bases, with 10 bases between them.

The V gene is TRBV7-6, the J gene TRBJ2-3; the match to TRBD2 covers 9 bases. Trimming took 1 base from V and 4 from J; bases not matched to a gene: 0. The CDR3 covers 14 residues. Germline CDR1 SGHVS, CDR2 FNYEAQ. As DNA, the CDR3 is TGTGCCAGCAGCTTAGTAGCGGGAGCAGATACGCAGTATTTT. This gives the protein CASSLVAGADTQYF.

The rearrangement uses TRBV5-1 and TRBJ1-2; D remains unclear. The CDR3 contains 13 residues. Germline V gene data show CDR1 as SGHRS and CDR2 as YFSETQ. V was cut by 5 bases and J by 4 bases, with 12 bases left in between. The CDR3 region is CASSSTDLYGYTF. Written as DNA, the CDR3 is TGCGCCAGCAGTTCTACAGACCTCTATGGCTACACCTTC.

The CDR3 coding sequence is TGTGCCAGCAGGAAACAGGGGGTCGGAGAGACCCAGTACTTC. Amino acid sequence: CASRKQGVGETQYF. The V call is TRBV28, the J call TRBJ2-5; the match to TRBD1 covers 8 bases. V trimming: 6 bases; J trimming: 4 bases; junction bases outside the gene matches: 7. The CDR3 loop spans 14 amino acids. Per the germline V gene, CDR1 is MDHEN and CDR2 is SYDVKM.

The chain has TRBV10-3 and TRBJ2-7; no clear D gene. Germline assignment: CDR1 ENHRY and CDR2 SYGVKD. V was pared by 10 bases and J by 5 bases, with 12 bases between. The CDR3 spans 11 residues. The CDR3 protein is CATLKLNEQYF. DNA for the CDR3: TGTGCCACCCTGAAACTAAACGAGCAGTACTTC.

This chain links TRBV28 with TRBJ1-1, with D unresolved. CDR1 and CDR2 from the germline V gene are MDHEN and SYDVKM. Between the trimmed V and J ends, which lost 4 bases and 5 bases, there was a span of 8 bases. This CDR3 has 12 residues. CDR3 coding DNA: TGTGCCAGCAGTTGGGCGGGGACTGAAGCTTTCTTT. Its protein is CASSWAGTEAFF. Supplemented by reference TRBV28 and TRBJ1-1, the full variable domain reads DVKVTQSSRYLVKRTGEKVFLECVQDMDHENMFWYRQDPGLGLRLIYFSYDVKMKEKGDIPEGYSVSREKKERFSLILESASTNQTSMYLCASSWAGTEAFFGQGTRLTVV.

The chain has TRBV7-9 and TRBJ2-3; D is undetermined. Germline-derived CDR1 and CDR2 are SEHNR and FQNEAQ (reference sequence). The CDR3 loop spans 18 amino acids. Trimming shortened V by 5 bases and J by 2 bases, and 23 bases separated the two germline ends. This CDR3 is CASSDYGVDPKPTDTQYF. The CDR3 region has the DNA TGTGCCAGCAGCGATTACGGCGTGGACCCTAAGCCCACAGATACGCAGTATTTT.

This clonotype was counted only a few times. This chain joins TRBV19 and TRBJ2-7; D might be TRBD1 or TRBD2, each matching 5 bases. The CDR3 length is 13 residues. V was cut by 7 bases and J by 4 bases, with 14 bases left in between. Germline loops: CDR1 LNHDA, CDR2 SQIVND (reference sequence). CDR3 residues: CASKGRYRYEQYF. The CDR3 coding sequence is TGTGCCAGTAAGGGGAGATACCGGTACGAGCAGTACTTC.

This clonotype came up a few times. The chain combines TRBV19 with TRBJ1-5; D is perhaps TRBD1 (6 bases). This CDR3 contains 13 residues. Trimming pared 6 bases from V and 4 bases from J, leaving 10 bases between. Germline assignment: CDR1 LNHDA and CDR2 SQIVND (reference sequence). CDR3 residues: CASRMGTNQPQHF. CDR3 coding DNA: TGTGCCAGTAGAATGGGGACAAATCAGCCCCAGCATTTT.

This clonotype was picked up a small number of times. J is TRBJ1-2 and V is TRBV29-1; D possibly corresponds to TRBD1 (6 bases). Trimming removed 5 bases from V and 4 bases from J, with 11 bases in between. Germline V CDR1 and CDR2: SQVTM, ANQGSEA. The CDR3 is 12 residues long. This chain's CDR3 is CSVQTGLYGYTF. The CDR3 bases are TGCAGCGTTCAAACAGGGCTCTATGGCTACACCTTC.

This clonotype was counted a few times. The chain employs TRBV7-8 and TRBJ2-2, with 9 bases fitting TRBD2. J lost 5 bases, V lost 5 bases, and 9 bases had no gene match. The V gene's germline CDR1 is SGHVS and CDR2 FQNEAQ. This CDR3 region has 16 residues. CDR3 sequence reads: CASSRPSGTATGELFF. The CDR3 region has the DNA TGTGCCAGCAGCCGACCTAGCGGGACGGCGACCGGGGAGCTGTTTTTT. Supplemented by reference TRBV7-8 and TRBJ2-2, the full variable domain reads GAGVSQSPRYKVAKRGQDVALRCDPISGHVSLFWYQQALGQGPEFLTYFQNEAQLDKSGLPSDRFFAERPEGSVSTLKIQRTQQEDSAVYLCASSRPSGTATGELFFGEGSRLTVL.

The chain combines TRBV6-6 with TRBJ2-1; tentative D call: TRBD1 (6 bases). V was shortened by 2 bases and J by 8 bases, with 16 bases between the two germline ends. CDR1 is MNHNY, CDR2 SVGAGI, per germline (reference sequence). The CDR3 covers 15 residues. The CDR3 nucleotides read TGTGCCAGCAGTTACGGGGACACCAGAGCGGATGAGCAGTTCTTC. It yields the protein CASSYGDTRADEQFF.

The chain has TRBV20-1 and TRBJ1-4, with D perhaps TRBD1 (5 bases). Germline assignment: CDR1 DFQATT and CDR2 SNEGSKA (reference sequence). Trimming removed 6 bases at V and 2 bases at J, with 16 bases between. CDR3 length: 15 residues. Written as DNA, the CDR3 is TGCAGTGCACAAGGCGGGGGGGGGACTAATGAAAAACTGTTTTTT. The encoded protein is CSAQGGGGTNEKLFF.

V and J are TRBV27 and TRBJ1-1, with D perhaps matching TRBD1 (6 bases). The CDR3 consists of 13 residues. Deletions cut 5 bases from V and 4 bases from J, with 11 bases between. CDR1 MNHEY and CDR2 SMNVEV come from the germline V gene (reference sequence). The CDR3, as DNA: TGTGCCAGCAGTCCTCAGGGGAGCACTGAAGCTTTCTTT. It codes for CASSPQGSTEAFF.

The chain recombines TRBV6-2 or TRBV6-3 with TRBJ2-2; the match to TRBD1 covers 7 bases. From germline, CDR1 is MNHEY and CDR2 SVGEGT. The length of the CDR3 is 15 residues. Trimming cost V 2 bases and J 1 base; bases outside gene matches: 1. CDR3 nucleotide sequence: TGTGCCAGCAGTTACAACAGGGGGAACACCGGGGAGCTGTTTTTT. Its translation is CASSYNRGNTGELFF.

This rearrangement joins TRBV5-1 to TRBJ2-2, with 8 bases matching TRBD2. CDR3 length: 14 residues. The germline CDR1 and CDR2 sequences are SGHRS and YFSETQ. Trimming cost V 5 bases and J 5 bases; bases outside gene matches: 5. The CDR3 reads CASRLAVLTGELFF. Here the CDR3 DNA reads TGCGCCAGCAGACTAGCGGTTTTGACCGGGGAGCTGTTTTTT.

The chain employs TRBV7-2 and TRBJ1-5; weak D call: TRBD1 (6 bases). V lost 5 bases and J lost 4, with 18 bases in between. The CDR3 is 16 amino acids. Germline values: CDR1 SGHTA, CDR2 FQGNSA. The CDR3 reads CASSPGGLRTNQPQHF. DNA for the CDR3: TGTGCCAGCAGCCCGGGGGGCCTCCGCACTAATCAGCCCCAGCATTTT.

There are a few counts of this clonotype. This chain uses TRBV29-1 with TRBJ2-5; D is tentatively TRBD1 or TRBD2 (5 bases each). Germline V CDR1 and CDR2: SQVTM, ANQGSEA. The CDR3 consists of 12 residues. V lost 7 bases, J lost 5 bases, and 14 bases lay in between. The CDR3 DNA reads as TGCAGCGCGAAGCCGGGGCGGGAGACCCAGTACTTC. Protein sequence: CSAKPGRETQYF.